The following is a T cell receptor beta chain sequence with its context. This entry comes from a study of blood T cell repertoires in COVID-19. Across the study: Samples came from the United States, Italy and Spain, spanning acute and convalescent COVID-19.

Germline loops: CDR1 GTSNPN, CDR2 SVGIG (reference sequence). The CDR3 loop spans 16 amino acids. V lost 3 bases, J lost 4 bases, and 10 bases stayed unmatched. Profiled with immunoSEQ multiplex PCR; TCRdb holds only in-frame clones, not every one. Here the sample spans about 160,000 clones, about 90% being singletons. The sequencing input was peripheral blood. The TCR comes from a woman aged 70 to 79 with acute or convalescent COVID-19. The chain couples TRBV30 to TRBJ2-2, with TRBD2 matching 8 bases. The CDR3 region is CAWSSSGAGVTGELFF. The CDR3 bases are TGTGCCTGGAGCTCCTCTGGAGCGGGAGTCACCGGGGAGCTGTTTTTT.